These 2 T cell receptor beta chains were all obtained from the same sample, sequenced in a study of CD8 T cells in ankylosing spondylitis. Each CDR3 protein is one row after TCRdb ran MiXCR on the 5' RACE reads. The table records 180,000 or so distinct CDR3 sequences, about 9.9% of them present only once. What was sequenced was blood, either unsorted or a sorted T cell fraction (not recorded which). These receptors were taken from a male donor with ankylosing spondylitis or in good health (not recorded which).

The sample holds many counts of this clonotype. The rearrangement uses TRBV7-8 and TRBJ1-1; D is uncertain. The germline V gene has CDR1 SGHVS and CDR2 FQNEAQ. Trimming took 3 bases from V and 3 from J, leaving 11 bases between them. This CDR3 has 14 amino acids. The CDR3 region has the DNA TGTGCCAGCAGCTTCGCGGGTTGGGACACTGAAGCTTTCTTT. It translates to CASSFAGWDTEAFF.

This clonotype was detected many times. This sequence joins TRBV12-3 or TRBV12-4 and TRBJ2-7; 9 nucleotides align to TRBD1. The CDR3 has 16 amino acids. After removal of 6 bases from V and 0 bases from J, the junction contained 9 bases not matched to a gene. The CDR3 region has the DNA TGTGCCAGCAGGGGGACAGGGAACGGGGGCTCCTACGAGCAGTACTTC. This gives the protein CASRGTGNGGSYEQYF.